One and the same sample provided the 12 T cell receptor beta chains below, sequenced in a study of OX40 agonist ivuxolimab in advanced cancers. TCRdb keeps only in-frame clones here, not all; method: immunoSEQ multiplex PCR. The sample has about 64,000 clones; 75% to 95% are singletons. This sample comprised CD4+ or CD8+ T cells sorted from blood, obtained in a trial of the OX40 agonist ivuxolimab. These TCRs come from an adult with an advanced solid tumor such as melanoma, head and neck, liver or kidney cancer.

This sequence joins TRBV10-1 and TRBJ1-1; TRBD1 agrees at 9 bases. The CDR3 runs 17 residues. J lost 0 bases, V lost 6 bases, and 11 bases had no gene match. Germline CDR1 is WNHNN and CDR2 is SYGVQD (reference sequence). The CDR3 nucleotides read TGCGCCAGCAGCTATGCCCGGACAGGGGCCATGAACACTGAAGCTTTCTTT. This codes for CASSYARTGAMNTEAFF.

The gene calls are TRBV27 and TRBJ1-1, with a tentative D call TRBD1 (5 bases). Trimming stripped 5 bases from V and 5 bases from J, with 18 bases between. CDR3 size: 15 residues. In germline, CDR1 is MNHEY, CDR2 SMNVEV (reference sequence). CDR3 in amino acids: CASSPTGALRTEAFF. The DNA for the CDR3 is TGTGCCAGCAGTCCTACTGGGGCTTTACGAACTGAAGCTTTCTTT.

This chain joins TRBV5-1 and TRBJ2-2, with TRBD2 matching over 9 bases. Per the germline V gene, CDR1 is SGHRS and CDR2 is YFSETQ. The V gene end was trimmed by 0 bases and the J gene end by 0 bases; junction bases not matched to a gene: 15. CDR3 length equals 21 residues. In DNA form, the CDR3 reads TGCGCCAGCAGCTTGGCCTGGGGGATCCTAAGCGGGAGGTCGAACACCGGGGAGCTGTTTTTT. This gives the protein CASSLAWGILSGRSNTGELFF.

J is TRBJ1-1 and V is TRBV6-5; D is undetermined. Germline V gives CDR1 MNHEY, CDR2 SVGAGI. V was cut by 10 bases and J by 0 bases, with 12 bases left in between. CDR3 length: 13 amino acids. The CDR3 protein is CATKVVMNTEAFF. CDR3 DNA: TGTGCCACCAAAGTTGTGATGAACACTGAAGCTTTCTTT.

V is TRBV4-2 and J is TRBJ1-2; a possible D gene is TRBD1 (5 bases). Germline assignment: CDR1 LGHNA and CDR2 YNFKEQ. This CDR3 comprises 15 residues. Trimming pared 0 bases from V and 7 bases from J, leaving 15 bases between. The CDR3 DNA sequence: TGTGCCAGCAGCCAAGAAAATCGGGGGAGTGGTGGCTACACCTTC. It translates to CASSQENRGSGGYTF.

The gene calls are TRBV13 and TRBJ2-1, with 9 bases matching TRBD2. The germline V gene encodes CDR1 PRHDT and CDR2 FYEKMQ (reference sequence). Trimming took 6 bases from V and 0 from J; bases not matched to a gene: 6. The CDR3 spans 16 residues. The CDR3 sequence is CASRTASGISYNEQFF. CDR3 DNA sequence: TGTGCCAGCAGGACGGCTAGCGGGATCTCCTACAATGAGCAGTTCTTC.

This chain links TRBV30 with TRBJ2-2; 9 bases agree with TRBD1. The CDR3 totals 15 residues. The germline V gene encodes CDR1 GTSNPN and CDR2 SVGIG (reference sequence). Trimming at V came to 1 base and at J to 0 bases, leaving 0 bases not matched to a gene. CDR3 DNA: TGTGCCTGGAGTGGACAGGGGGCGAACACCGGGGAGCTGTTTTTT. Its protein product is CAWSGQGANTGELFF.

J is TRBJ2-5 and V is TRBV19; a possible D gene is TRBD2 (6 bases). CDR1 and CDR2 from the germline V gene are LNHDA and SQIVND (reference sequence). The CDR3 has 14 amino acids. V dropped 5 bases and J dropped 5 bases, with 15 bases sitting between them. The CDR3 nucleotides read TGTGCCAGTAGTCCCCGGGGAGGTTCGGAGACCCAGTACTTC. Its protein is CASSPRGGSETQYF.

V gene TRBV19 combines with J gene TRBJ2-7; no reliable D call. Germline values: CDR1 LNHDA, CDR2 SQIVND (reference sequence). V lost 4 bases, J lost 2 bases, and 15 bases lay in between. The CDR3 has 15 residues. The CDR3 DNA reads TGTGCCAGTAGTACCCAAGCCGGGCCCGCCTACGAGCAGTACTTC. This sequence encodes CASSTQAGPAYEQYF.

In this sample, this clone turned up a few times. The CDR3 reads CAWSGSGTEAFF. The CDR3 nucleotides read TGTGCCTGGAGTGGAAGTGGAACTGAAGCTTTCTTT. The chain is built from TRBV30 and TRBJ1-1; D gene uncertain. This CDR3 comprises 12 residues. Trimming cost V 1 base and J 5 bases, with 8 bases left between them. Germline CDR1 is GTSNPN and CDR2 is SVGIG (reference sequence).

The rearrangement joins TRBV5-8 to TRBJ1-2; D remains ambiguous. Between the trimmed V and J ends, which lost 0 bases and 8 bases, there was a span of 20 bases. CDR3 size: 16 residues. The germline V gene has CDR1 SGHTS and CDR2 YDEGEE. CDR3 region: CASSLARLTVIRGYTF. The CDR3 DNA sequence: TGTGCCAGCAGCTTGGCACGGCTTACGGTAATTCGGGGCTACACCTTC.

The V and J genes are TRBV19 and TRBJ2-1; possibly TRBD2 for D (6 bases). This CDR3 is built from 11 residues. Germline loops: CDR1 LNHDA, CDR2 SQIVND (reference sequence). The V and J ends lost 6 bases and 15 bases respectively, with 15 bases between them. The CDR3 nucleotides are TGTGCCAGTAGCTACGGGGGAGGACCGTTCTTC. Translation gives CASSYGGGPFF.